This is a list of T cell receptor beta chains from one sample in a study of T cell repertoires in cytomegalovirus infection. TCRdb used MiXCR to reprocess the reads, holding one entry per CDR3 protein. The sample gives hundreds of thousands of distinct CDR3 sequences, approximately 24% of which show up once; approximately 8% is in the top ten. Source material: CD8+ T cells from PBMCs. The source is a human donor in good health (CMV status not recorded). Some clones in this sample may be carry-over from other donors' samples. Both conserved end residues are part of each CDR3. Fields, in order: J gene, CDR3 length, D gene, clone size, V gene, CDR3 DNA, CDR3 protein. The D gene is left open where the match is weak. The size field is filled for only some rows; it gives once, few, many or a size class.

TRBJ1-1 | 16 | NA | NA | TRBV11-2 | TGTGCCAGCAGCCGGTGGGGGGCAGGAATGAACACTGAAGCTTTCTTT | CASSRWGAGMNTEAFF
TRBJ2-1 | 15 | NA | NA | TRBV27 | TGTGCCAGCAGTTTTTGGGAAGTTCCCTACAATGAGCAGTTCTTC | CASSFWEVPYNEQFF
TRBJ2-2 | 17 | NA | few | TRBV6-2/TRBV6-3 | TGTGCCAGCAGTTACGAGGGCGCGGGGCTGAACACCGGGGAGCTGTTTTTT | CASSYEGAGLNTGELFF
TRBJ1-1 | 14 | NA | few | TRBV20-1 | TGCAGTGCTAGAGATTGGCCTCTGAACACTGAAGCTTTCTTT | CSARDWPLNTEAFF
TRBJ2-5 | 16 | NA | NA | TRBV5-1 | TGCGCCAGCAGCTTGGCAGGTGGGGGGCCCTTCGAGACCCAGTACTTC | CASSLAGGGPFETQYF
TRBJ2-2 | 16 | NA | few | TRBV4-3 | TGCGCCAGCAGCCAAGACCCGGAGTGGGGGCTCGGGGAGCTGTTTTTT | CASSQDPEWGLGELFF
TRBJ2-4 | 18 | TRBD2 | many | TRBV7-9 | TGTGCCAGCAGCCCCCGACTAGCGGGGGGAATAGCCAAAAACATTCAGTACTTC | CASSPRLAGGIAKNIQYF
TRBJ2-1 | 11 | NA | NA | TRBV28 | TGTGCCAGCAGCGACACAAGAGATCAGTTCTTC | CASSDTRDQFF
TRBJ2-2 | 14 | NA | NA | TRBV2 | TGTGCTGTAAAAGGGCAAGCGAGGACCGGGGAGCTGTTTTTT | CAVKGQARTGELFF
TRBJ1-5 | 16 | NA | many | TRBV28 | TGTGCCAGCAGTTTAGATCCGTTTAGAGGCAATCAGCCCCAGCATTTT | CASSLDPFRGNQPQHF
TRBJ2-1 | 17 | TRBD2 | few | TRBV2 | TGTGCCGGCCTCGGGACTAGCGGGGATAGCTCCTACAATGAGCAGTTCTTC | CAGLGTSGDSSYNEQFF
TRBJ2-1 | 16 | NA | few | TRBV29-1 | TGCAGCGTTGAAGGGACCAAAAACCTCGCCTACAATGAGCAGTTCTTC | CSVEGTKNLAYNEQFF
TRBJ1-5 | 15 | TRBD1 | NA | TRBV10-3 | TGTGCCATCACAGGGGGGGCAACTAGCAATCAGCCCCAGCATTTT | CAITGGATSNQPQHF
TRBJ2-7 | 14 | TRBD1 | NA | TRBV2 | TGTGCCAGCAGCCTAGGACAGGTCGCGAACGAGCAGTACTTC | CASSLGQVANEQYF
TRBJ2-1 | 13 | NA | NA | TRBV5-4 | TGTGCCAGCAGCCCGGGCGGGGATTATGAGCAGTTCTTC | CASSPGGDYEQFF